The entry below gives a single TCR beta chain sequence along with its context. The antigen is unknown. This specimen includes other DNA sequences encoding the same CDR3. This CDR3 region has 15 residues. Germline V lookup: CDR1 SGHRS, CDR2 YFSETQ. With 0 bases removed from V and 2 bases from J, the gap between germline ends came to 8 bases. Assay: immunoSEQ multiplex PCR; the TCRdb copy retains only in-frame clones and omits some. The sample records tens of thousands of clones, roughly 87% being singletons. The sample comes from a study of T cells in localized non-small cell lung cancer. The study's findings and limits: Heterogeneity stays possible, as sequencing covered only one tumor region. Blood T cell density predicted longer survival; adjacent-lung clonality, shorter.

The source is a man between 35 and 75 years old with stage I squamous cell lung carcinoma. The chain carries TRBV5-1 and TRBJ2-2, with D unclear. Sequencing was performed on peripheral blood, taken before any cancer treatment. Here the CDR3 reads CASSLGAPNTGELFF. The DNA of the CDR3 is TGCGCCAGCAGCTTGGGTGCACCAAACACCGGGGAGCTGTTTTTT.